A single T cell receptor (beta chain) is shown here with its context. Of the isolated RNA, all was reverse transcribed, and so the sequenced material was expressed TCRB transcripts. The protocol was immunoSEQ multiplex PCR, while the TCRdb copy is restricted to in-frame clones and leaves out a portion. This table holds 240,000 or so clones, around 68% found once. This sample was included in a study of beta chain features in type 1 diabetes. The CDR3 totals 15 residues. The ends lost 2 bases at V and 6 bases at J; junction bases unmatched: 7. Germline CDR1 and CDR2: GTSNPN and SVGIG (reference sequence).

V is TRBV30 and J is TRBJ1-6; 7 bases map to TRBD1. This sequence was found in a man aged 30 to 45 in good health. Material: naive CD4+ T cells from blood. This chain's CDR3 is CAWSYIDRANSPLHF. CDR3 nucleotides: TGTGCCTGGAGTTACATTGACAGGGCTAATTCACCCCTCCACTTT.